This record concerns one T cell receptor beta chain sequence. This record belongs to a study of blood T cell repertoires in COVID-19. On the study more broadly: Collection of acute and convalescent COVID-19 samples took place in the United States, Italy and Spain. T cells, B-cell-depleted T cells, or PBMCs supplied cDNA or gDNA.

The CDR3 has 11 residues. Trimming took off 1 base at V and 7 bases at J, with 4 bases between the two ends. Looked up from germline, CDR1 is MGHDK and CDR2 is SYGVNS. TCRdb's table, derived via immunoSEQ multiplex PCR, lists solely in-frame clones and lacks some. The sample has 160,000 or so clones, around 85% seen once. The sequenced sample was PBMCs or T cells enriched from blood (not recorded which). The TCR sequence derives from a woman in her 40s with acute COVID-19. This chain joins TRBV25-1 and TRBJ1-2; D remains ambiguous. CDR3 protein: CASSEFGGYTF. CDR3 nucleotide sequence: TGTGCCAGCAGTGAATTCGGTGGCTACACCTTC.